This entry describes one TCR beta chain. This CDR3 is built from 14 residues. Deletions cut 3 bases from V and 1 base from J, with 9 bases between. Germline CDR1 reads KGHSH; CDR2 reads LQKENI. PCR involved 60 Vbeta and 13 Jbeta primers. Clones were sequenced by immunoSEQ multiplex PCR, and TCRdb holds only the in-frame ones, with some missing. The sample consists of about 210,000 clones, about 80% of them appearing once. This entry belongs to a study of cytomegalovirus exposure and HLA in healthy donors. The sequencing sample was made of PBMCs. The receptor comes from a man aged 40-55 years in good health and CMV-seropositive. This sequence joins TRBV18 and TRBJ1-1; the D gene is possibly TRBD1 (6 bases). The CDR3, as DNA: TGTGCCAGCTCACCCTCAGGGGAGAACACTGAAGCTTTCTTT. Its translation is CASSPSGENTEAFF.